A single sample is the source of the 21 T cell receptor beta chains below, sequenced in a study of CD8 T cells in ankylosing spondylitis. TCRdb passed the 5' RACE reads through MiXCR, listing each CDR3 protein once. This sample has 150,000 to 200,000 distinct CDR3 sequences, with about 17% found just once. Sequencing was done on a sample of blood, either unsorted or a sorted T cell fraction (not recorded which). The origin of the receptors is a male donor with ankylosing spondylitis or in good health (not recorded which).

This clonotype has at least ten counts. The rearrangement uses TRBV29-1 and TRBJ2-1, with TRBD2 matching 10 bases. Germline CDR1 SQVTM, CDR2 ANQGSEA. The ends lost 5 bases at V and 9 bases at J; junction bases unmatched: 4. The CDR3 is 12 amino acids. The chain's CDR3 is CSVLAGAGEQFF. CDR3 sequence (DNA): TGCAGCGTTCTAGCGGGGGCGGGTGAGCAGTTCTTC.

Only a few counts were recorded for this clonotype. The chain recombines TRBV2 with TRBJ2-1; no clear D gene. This CDR3 contains 14 residues. Germline V gene sequence: CDR1 SNHLY, CDR2 FYNNEI. V was pared by 10 bases and J by 4 bases, with 17 bases between. The CDR3 sequence: CATRTLDPYNEQFF. In nucleotides, the CDR3 is TGTGCCACCAGGACCCTCGACCCTTACAATGAGCAGTTCTTC.

This clonotype was picked up many times. The rearrangement links TRBV2 to TRBJ2-7; unclear D gene. The germline CDR1 and CDR2 sequences are SNHLY and FYNNEI. V lost 9 bases, J lost 3 bases, and 9 bases lay in between. This CDR3 comprises 11 residues. CDR3 coding DNA: TGTGCCAGTTCTGCACTCTACGAGCAGTACTTC. Its translation: CASSALYEQYF.

This clonotype was found a few times. The chain carries TRBV29-1 and TRBJ2-2, with 10 bases identical to TRBD1. This CDR3 has 15 amino acids. Germline CDR1 is SQVTM and CDR2 is ANQGSEA. The V gene end was trimmed by 8 bases and the J gene end by 6 bases; junction bases not matched to a gene: 12. The CDR3 nucleotides are TGCAGCACCTCATCCGGGACAGGGGCGTCCGGGGAGCTGTTTTTT. This gives the protein CSTSSGTGASGELFF.

This clonotype was seen at least ten times. V is TRBV20-1 and J is TRBJ2-7; D possibly uses TRBD1 or TRBD2 (5 bases each). The CDR3 extends over 15 amino acids. V lost 5 bases and J lost 5, with 22 bases in between. Germline lookup yields CDR1 DFQATT and CDR2 SNEGSKA (reference sequence). CDR3 amino acids: CSALKPTGGGNEQYF. The CDR3 DNA sequence: TGCAGTGCTCTAAAACCTACAGGTGGGGGTAACGAGCAGTACTTC.

The V call is TRBV7-8, the J call TRBJ2-7; possibly TRBD2 for D (5 bases). The CDR3 loop spans 15 amino acids. Trimming took off 5 bases at V and 2 bases at J, with 16 bases between the two ends. CDR1 is SGHVS, CDR2 FQNEAQ, per germline. CDR3 coding DNA: TGTGCCAGCAGCCCCACTGAGCGGAGGACCTACGAGCAGTACTTC. It is translated as CASSPTERRTYEQYF. The whole variable domain, remainder taken from reference TRBV7-8 and TRBJ2-7, is GAGVSQSPRYKVAKRGQDVALRCDPISGHVSLFWYQQALGQGPEFLTYFQNEAQLDKSGLPSDRFFAERPEGSVSTLKIQRTQQEDSAVYLCASSPTERRTYEQYFGPGTRLTVT.

This clonotype was seen many times. V usage is TRBV7-6 and J usage is TRBJ1-3; D is unclear. This CDR3 contains 15 residues. V was shortened by 5 bases and J by 0 bases, with 11 bases between the two germline ends. Germline V gives CDR1 SGHVS, CDR2 FNYEAQ. For the CDR3, the DNA is TGTGCCAGCAGCCGACACTGGAGCTCTGGAAACACCATATATTTT. Protein product: CASSRHWSSGNTIYF. Complete variable domain (other parts from reference TRBV7-6 and TRBJ1-3): GAGVSQSPRYKVTKRGQDVALRCDPISGHVSLYWYRQALGQGPEFLTYFNYEAQQDKSGLPNDRFSAERPEGSISTLTIQRTEQRDSAMYRCASSRHWSSGNTIYFGEGSWLTVV.

This chain joins TRBV28 and TRBJ2-3; D remains ambiguous. Germline V gene lookup returns CDR1 MDHEN and CDR2 SYDVKM. With 2 bases removed from V and 2 bases from J, the gap between germline ends came to 17 bases. This CDR3 spans 17 amino acids. The CDR3: CASSLGLAAFTTDTQYF. DNA for the CDR3: TGTGCCAGCAGTTTAGGTCTGGCCGCTTTTACCACAGATACGCAGTATTTT.

Notes on this clonotype: An end of the junction does not agree with germline; a read error may underlie this. The V call is TRBV7-6, the J call TRBJ2-7; weak D call: TRBD1 (5 bases). CDR3 size: 15 residues. The germline CDR1 and CDR2 sequences are SGHVS and FNYEAQ. CDR3 loop: CASSLSSGSYYDQYF. The CDR3, as DNA: TGTGCCAGCAGCTTGTCTTCAGGGTCCTACTACGACCAGTACTTC.

The rearrangement links TRBV6-5 to TRBJ2-5; D unresolved. The V end lost 2 bases, the J end lost 5 bases, and 12 bases lay between the germline ends. The CDR3 runs to 14 residues. Germline CDR1 MNHEY, CDR2 SVGAGI. The CDR3 DNA sequence: TGTGCCAGCAGTTACCCGTGGGGTGGGGAGACCCAGTACTTC. Protein sequence: CASSYPWGGETQYF.

This clonotype was picked up many times. The chain joins TRBV20-1 to TRBJ1-5, with D tentatively TRBD1 (5 bases). The V gene lost 6 bases and the J gene lost 0 bases, with 12 bases spanning the gap. Per germline, CDR1 DFQATT and CDR2 SNEGSKA (reference sequence). The CDR3 spans 14 residues. CDR3 amino acids: CSAKPGSSNQPQHF. The CDR3 DNA reads TGCAGTGCGAAGCCAGGGAGTAGCAATCAGCCCCAGCATTTT.

This clonotype has just a few counts. The chain combines TRBV28 with TRBJ2-5, with 7 bases identical to TRBD2. The CDR3 sequence is 14 residues long. Germline values: CDR1 MDHEN, CDR2 SYDVKM. V trimming: 6 bases; J trimming: 1 base; junction bases outside the gene matches: 5. The CDR3 is CASRTWGGQETQYF. Here the CDR3 DNA reads TGTGCCAGCAGGACTTGGGGGGGCCAAGAGACCCAGTACTTC.

This clonotype was observed a handful of times. DNA for the CDR3: TGCGCCAGCGGCTCGGAGACTATGGATACGCAGTATTTT. Translating it yields CASGSETMDTQYF. V is TRBV5-1 and J is TRBJ2-3; D perhaps matches TRBD2 (5 bases). There are 13 residues in the CDR3. Germline assignment: CDR1 SGHRS and CDR2 YFSETQ. Trimming removed 7 bases at V and 6 bases at J, with 15 bases between.

A word on this clonotype: Compared with germline, one end of the junction differs, possibly owing to a read error. The chain carries TRBV28 and TRBJ2-4; 10 bases fit TRBD1. In germline, CDR1 is MDHEN, CDR2 SYDVKM. There are 12 residues in the CDR3. The DNA of the CDR3 is TGTGCCAGCAGTTCCCTTGACAGGGGGCGAAACTTC. Its protein is CASSSLDRGRNF.

This clonotype was seen repeatedly, ten times or more. The J gene is TRBJ1-1, the V gene TRBV5-1; 7 bases line up with TRBD1. Unmatched junction bases numbered 3, after V lost 4 bases and J lost 0 bases. Germline CDR1 and CDR2: SGHRS and YFSETQ. The CDR3 is 14 amino acids. The CDR3 DNA is TGCGCCAGCAGCGTGGACAGGCTGAACACTGAAGCTTTCTTT. As protein: CASSVDRLNTEAFF.

This clonotype was seen ten or more times. The rearrangement joins TRBV28 to TRBJ2-2; possibly TRBD2 for D (7 bases). This CDR3 region has 16 residues. Germline V lookup: CDR1 MDHEN, CDR2 SYDVKM. V dropped 7 bases and J dropped 4 bases, with 19 bases sitting between them. The CDR3 DNA reads as TGTGCCAGCAATTCCCTGGGGGGGCGCCCCACCGGGGAGCTGTTTTTT. Protein: CASNSLGGRPTGELFF.

This clonotype came up a few times. V is TRBV7-9 and J is TRBJ1-1; 8 nucleotides match TRBD1. The ends lost 6 bases at V and 6 bases at J; junction bases unmatched: 6. This CDR3 spans 13 amino acids. From germline, CDR1 is SEHNR and CDR2 FQNEAQ (reference sequence). The CDR3 loop is CASSGQGGAEAFF. Written as DNA, the CDR3 is TGTGCCAGCAGTGGACAGGGAGGCGCTGAAGCTTTCTTT.

At least ten counts were recorded for this clonotype. The chain carries TRBV20-1 and TRBJ2-5; D unresolved. V dropped 5 bases and J dropped 4 bases, with 11 bases sitting between them. The CDR3 runs 12 residues. Per the germline V gene, CDR1 is DFQATT and CDR2 is SNEGSKA (reference sequence). CDR3 nucleotides: TGCAGTGCTTTCCCGACCGGAGAGACCCAGTACTTC. Amino acid sequence: CSAFPTGETQYF.

This clonotype was counted only a few times. J is TRBJ1-1 and V is TRBV5-6; D gene unclear. Germline V gives CDR1 SGHDT, CDR2 YYEEEE. The CDR3 runs 12 residues. The V and J ends lost 4 bases and 7 bases respectively, with 11 bases between them. CDR3 loop: CASSLARVEAFF. CDR3 DNA: TGTGCCAGCAGCCTGGCCCGGGTTGAAGCTTTCTTT.

This clonotype was detected a few times. The chain couples TRBV4-2 to TRBJ2-7; D may correspond to TRBD1 or TRBD2 (5 bases each). The CDR3 has 14 residues. Germline-derived CDR1 and CDR2 are LGHNA and YNFKEQ. With 3 bases removed from V and 2 bases from J, the gap between germline ends came to 11 bases. The CDR3 spells CASSHRGLAYEQYF. CDR3 in DNA: TGTGCCAGCAGCCATCGGGGCCTCGCCTACGAGCAGTACTTC.

This clonotype has a count of ten or more. The genes are TRBV5-1 and TRBJ2-1; 8 nucleotides line up with TRBD1. CDR1 and CDR2 (germline): SGHRS, YFSETQ. V was clipped by 4 bases and J by 2 bases; unmatched bases: 8. The CDR3 sequence is 16 residues long. The CDR3 nucleotides are TGCGCCAGCAGCCTCTGGGGACAGGCCACCTACAATGAGCAGTTCTTC. This codes for CASSLWGQATYNEQFF.